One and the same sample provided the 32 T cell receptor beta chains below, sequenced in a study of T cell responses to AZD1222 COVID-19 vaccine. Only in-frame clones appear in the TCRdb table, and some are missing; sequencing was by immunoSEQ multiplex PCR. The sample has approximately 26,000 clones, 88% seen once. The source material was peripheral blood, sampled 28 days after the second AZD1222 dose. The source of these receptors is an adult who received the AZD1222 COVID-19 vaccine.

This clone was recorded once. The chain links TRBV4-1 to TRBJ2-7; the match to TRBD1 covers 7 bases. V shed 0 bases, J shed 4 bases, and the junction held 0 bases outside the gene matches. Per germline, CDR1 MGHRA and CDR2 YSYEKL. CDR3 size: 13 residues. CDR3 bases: TGCGCCAGCAGCCAAGACAGGGGGTACGAGCAGTACTTC. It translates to CASSQDRGYEQYF.

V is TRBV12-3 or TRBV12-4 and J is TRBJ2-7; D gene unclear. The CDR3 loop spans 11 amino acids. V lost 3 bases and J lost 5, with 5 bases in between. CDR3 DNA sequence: TGTGCCAGCAGTTTTGGTGACGAGCAGTACTTC. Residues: CASSFGDEQYF.

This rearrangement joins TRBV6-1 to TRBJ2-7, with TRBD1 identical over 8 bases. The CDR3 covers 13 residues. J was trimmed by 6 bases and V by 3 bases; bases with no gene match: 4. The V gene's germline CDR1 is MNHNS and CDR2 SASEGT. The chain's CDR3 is CASSETGVGEQYF. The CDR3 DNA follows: TGTGCCAGCAGTGAGACAGGGGTGGGCGAGCAGTACTTC.

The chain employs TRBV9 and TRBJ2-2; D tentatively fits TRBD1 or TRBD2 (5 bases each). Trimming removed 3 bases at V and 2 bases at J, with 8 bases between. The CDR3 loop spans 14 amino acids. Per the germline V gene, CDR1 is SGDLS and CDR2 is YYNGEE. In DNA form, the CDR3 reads TGTGCCAGCAGCGCGGGACCAAACACCGGGGAGCTGTTTTTT. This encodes CASSAGPNTGELFF.

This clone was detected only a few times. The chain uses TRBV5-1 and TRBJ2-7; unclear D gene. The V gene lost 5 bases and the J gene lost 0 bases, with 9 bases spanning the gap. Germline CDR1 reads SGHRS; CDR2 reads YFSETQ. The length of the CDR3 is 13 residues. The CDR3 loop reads CASRVSNSYEQYF. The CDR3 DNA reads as TGCGCCAGCAGGGTCAGTAACTCCTACGAGCAGTACTTC. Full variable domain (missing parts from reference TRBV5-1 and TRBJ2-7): KAGVTQTPRYLIKTRGQQVTLSCSPISGHRSVSWYQQTPGQGLQFLFEYFSETQRNKGNFPGRFSGRQFSNSRSEMNVSTLELGDSALYLCASRVSNSYEQYFGPGTRLTVT.

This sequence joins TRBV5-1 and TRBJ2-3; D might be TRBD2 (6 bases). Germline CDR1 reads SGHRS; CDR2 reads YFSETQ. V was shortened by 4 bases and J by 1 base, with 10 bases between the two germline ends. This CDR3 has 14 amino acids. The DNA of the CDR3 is TGCGCCAGCAGCGTCAGGGAGGGCACAGATACGCAGTATTTT. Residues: CASSVREGTDTQYF.

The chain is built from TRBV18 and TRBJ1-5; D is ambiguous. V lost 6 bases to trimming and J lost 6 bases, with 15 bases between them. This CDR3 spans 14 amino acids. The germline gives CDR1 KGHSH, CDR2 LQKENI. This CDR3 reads CASSRREASQPQHF. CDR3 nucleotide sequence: TGTGCCAGCTCCCGCCGAGAGGCGAGTCAGCCCCAGCATTTT.

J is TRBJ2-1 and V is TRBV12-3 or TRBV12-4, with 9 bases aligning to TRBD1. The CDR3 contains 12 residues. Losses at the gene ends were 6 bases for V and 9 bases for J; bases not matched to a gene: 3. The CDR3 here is CASSRTGVEQFF. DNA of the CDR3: TGTGCCAGCAGCCGGACAGGGGTTGAGCAGTTCTTC.

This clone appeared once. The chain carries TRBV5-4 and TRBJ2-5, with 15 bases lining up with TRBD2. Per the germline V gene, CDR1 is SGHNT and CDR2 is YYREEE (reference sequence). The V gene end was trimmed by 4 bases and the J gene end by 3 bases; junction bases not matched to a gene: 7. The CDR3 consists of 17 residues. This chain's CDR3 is CASSPGLAGGPEETQYF. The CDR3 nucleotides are TGTGCCAGCAGCCCCGGACTAGCGGGGGGGCCGGAAGAGACCCAGTACTTC.

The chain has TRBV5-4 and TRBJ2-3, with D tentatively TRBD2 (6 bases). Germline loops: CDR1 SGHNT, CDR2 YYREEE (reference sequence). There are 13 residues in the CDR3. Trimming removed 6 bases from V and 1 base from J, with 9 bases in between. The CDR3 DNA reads TGTGCCAGCATGGAGGGGCGCACAGATACGCAGTATTTT. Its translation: CASMEGRTDTQYF.

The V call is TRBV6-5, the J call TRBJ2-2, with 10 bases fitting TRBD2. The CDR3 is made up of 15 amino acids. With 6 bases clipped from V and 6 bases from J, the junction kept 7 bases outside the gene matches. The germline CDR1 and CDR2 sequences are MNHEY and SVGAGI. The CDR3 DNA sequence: TGTGCCAGCAGATTTAGCGGGGGGAGCGCCGGGGAGCTGTTTTTT. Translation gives CASRFSGGSAGELFF.

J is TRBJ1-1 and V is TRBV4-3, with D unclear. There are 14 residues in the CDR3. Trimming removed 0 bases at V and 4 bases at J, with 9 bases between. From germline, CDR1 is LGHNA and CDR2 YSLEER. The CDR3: CASSQDSSGTEAFF. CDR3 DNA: TGCGCCAGCAGCCAAGACAGCAGCGGCACTGAAGCTTTCTTT.

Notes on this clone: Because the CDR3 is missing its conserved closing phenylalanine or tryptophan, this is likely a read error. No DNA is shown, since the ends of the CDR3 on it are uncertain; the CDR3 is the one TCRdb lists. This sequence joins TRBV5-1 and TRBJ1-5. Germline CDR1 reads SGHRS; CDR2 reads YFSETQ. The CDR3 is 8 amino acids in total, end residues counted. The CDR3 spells CASSPLGL.

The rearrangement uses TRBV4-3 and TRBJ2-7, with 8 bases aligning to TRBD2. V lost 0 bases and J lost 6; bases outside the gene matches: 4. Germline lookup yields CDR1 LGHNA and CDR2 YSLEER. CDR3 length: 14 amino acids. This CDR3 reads CASSQDGRGGEQYF. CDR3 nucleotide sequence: TGCGCCAGCAGCCAAGACGGGAGGGGCGGCGAGCAGTACTTC.

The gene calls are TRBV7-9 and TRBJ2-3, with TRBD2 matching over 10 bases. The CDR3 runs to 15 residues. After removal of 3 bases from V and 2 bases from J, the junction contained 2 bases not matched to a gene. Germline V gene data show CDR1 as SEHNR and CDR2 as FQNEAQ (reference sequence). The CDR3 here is CASSFLAGATDTQYF. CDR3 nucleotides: TGTGCCAGCAGCTTCCTAGCGGGGGCCACAGATACGCAGTATTTT.

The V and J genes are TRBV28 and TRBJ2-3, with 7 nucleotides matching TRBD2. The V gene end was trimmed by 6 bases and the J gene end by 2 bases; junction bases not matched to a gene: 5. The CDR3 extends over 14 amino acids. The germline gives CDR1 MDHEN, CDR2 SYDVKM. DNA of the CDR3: TGTGCCAGCAGCTCCGGGACTACCACAGATACGCAGTATTTT. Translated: CASSSGTTTDTQYF.

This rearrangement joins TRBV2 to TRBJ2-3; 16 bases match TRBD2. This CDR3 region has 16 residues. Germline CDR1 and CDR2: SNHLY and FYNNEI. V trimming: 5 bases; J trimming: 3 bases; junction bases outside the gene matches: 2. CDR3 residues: CASSSGLAGGTDTQYF. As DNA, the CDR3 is TGTGCCAGCAGTTCGGGACTAGCGGGGGGGACAGATACGCAGTATTTT.

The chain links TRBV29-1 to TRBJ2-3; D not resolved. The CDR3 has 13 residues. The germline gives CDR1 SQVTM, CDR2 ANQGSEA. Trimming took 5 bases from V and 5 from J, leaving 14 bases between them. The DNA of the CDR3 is TGCAGCGTTCGAAGGGTAGTAGTAGATACGCAGTATTTT. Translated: CSVRRVVVDTQYF.

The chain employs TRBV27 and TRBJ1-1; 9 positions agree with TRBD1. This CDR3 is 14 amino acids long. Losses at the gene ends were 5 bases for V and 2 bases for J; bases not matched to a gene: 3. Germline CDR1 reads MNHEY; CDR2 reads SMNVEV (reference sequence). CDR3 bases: TGTGCCAGCAGTCGGACAGGGGCTAACACTGAAGCTTTCTTT. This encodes CASSRTGANTEAFF.

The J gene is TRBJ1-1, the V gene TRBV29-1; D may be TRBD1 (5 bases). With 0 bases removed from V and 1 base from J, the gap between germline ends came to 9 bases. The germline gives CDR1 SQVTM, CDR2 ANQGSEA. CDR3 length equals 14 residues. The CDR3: CSVEDDSGNTEAFF. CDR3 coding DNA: TGCAGCGTTGAAGATGACAGTGGGAACACTGAAGCTTTCTTT.

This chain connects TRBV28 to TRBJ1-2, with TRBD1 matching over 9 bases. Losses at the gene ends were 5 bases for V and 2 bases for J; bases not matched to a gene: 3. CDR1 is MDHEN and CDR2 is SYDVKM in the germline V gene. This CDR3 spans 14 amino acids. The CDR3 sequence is CASSGGTGNYGYTF. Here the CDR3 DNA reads TGTGCCAGCAGTGGCGGGACAGGGAACTATGGCTACACCTTC.

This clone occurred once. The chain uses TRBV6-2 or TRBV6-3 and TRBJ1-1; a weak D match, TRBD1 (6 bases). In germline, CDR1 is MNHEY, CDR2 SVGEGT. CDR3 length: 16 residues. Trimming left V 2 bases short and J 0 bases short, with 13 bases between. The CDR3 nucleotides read TGTGCCAGCAGTTACAGGCAGGGGCTGTTGAACACTGAAGCTTTCTTT. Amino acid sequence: CASSYRQGLLNTEAFF.

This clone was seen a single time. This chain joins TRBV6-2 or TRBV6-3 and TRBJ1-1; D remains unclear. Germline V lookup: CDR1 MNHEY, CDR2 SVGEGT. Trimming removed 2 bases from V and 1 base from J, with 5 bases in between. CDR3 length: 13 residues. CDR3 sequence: CASSYKGNTEAFF. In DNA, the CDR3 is TGTGCCAGCAGTTACAAGGGGAACACTGAAGCTTTCTTT.

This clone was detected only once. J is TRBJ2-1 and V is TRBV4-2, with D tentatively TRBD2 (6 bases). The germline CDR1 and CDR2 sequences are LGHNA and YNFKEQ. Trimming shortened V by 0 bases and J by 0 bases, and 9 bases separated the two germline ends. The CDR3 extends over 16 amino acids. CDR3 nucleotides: TGTGCCAGCAGCCAAGATCGGGAGAGCTCCTACAATGAGCAGTTCTTC. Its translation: CASSQDRESSYNEQFF.

The CDR3 region is CASSFLDYEQYF. The CDR3 DNA reads TGTGCCAGCAGTTTTTTAGATTACGAGCAGTACTTC. V gene TRBV12-3 or TRBV12-4 combines with J gene TRBJ2-7; D gene unclear. The V end lost 3 bases, the J end lost 4 bases, and 7 bases lay between the germline ends. This CDR3 comprises 12 residues.

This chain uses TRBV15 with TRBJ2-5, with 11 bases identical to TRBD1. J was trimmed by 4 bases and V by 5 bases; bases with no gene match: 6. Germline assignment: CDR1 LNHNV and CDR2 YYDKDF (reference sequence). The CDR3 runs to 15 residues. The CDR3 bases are TGTGCCACCAGCCGCCTGGGACAGGGGGTAGAGACCCAGTACTTC. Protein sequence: CATSRLGQGVETQYF.

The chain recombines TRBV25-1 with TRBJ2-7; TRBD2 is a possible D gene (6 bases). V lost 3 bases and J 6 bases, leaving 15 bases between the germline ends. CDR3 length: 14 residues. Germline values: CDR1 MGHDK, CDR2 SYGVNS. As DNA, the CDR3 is TGTGCCAGCAGTGAGGCTGGCGGGGACCTCGAGCAGTACTTC. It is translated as CASSEAGGDLEQYF.

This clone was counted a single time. The CDR3 DNA reads as TGTGCCAGCAGTGAGGGGGGCAGGGCAGGCACCGGGGAGCTGTTTTTT. Protein: CASSEGGRAGTGELFF. This rearrangement joins TRBV2 to TRBJ2-2, with D possibly being TRBD1 or TRBD2 (6 bases each). This CDR3 region has 16 residues. Germline V gene lookup returns CDR1 SNHLY and CDR2 FYNNEI. Trimming removed 3 bases from V and 4 bases from J, with 15 bases in between.

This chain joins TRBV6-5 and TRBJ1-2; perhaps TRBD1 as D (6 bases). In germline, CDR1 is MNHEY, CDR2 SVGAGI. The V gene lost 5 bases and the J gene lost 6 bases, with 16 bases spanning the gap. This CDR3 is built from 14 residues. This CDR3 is CASSNDGGRDGYTF. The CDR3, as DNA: TGTGCCAGCAGTAACGATGGGGGGCGTGATGGCTACACCTTC.

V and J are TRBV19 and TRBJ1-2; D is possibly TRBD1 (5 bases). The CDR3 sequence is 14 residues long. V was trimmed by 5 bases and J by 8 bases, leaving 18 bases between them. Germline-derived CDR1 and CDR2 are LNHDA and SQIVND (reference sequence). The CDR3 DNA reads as TGTGCCAGTAGTGCCTCCCGGGGGGTCGGAGGCTACACCTTC. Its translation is CASSASRGVGGYTF.

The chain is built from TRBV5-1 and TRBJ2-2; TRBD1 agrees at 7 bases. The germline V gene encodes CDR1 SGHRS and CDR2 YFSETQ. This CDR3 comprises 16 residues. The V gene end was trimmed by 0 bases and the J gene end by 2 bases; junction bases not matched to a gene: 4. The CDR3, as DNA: TGCGCCAGCAGCTTGGGGGCAGGGGGAAACACCGGGGAGCTGTTTTTT. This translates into CASSLGAGGNTGELFF.

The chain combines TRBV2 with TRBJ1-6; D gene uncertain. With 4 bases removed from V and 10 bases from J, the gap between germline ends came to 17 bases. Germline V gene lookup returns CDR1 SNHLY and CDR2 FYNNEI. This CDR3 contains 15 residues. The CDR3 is CASSVIQNTGSPLHF. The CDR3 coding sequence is TGTGCCAGCAGTGTCATACAAAATACTGGGTCACCCCTCCACTTT.